What follows is one T cell receptor (beta chain) and its context. Its matching antigen is unknown. The sample originates from a study of T cell repertoires in cytomegalovirus infection. TCRdb itself ran the reads through MiXCR, one entry per CDR3 protein. The table shows about 160,000 distinct CDR3 sequences, with about 20% occurring only once. There are 15 residues in the CDR3. V lost 5 bases and J lost 5, with 18 bases in between. CDR1 and CDR2 from the germline V gene are SEHNR and FQNEAQ (reference sequence). The rearrangement joins TRBV7-9 to TRBJ2-5, with D perhaps being TRBD1 or TRBD2 (5 bases each). This sample comprised CD8+ T cells from cultured PBMCs, obtained from culture after CMV antigen stimulation. This TCR was recovered from a human donor in good health (CMV status not recorded). Some clones in this sample may be carry-over from other donors' samples. The CDR3: CASSHRDAKLETQYF. CDR3 sequence (DNA): TGTGCCAGCAGCCACCGGGACGCCAAGCTGGAGACCCAGTACTTC. The whole variable domain, filled in from reference TRBV7-9 and TRBJ2-5, reads DTGVSQNPRHKITKRGQNVTFRCDPISEHNRLYWYRQTLGQGPEFLTYFQNEAQLEKSRLLSDRFSAERPKGSFSTLEIQRTEQGDSAMYLCASSHRDAKLETQYFGPGTRLLVL.